A selection of T cell receptor beta chains follows, all from one sample in a study of beta chain features in type 1 diabetes. The table came from immunoSEQ multiplex PCR; TCRdb's copy has only in-frame clones and leaves some out. This repertoire shows under 90,000 clones, around 32% found once; its top ten account for 0.4% to 0.45%. Material: stem cell memory CD4+ T cells from blood. Receptor source: a woman between 18 and 29 years old in good health. Each CDR3 is given with its conserved first and last residue. A D gene is named only where the DNA matches it firmly. Size values are once, few and many counts, or a class for expanded clones, and some rows have none.

d_call	clone_size	v_call	cdr3_length	j_call	cdr3_aa	cdr3_nt
TRBD2	-	TRBV7-6	18	TRBJ2-1	CASSPGLAGGSSYNEQFF	TGTGCCAGCAGCCCAGGACTAGCGGGAGGGAGCTCCTACAATGAGCAGTTCTTC
-	-	TRBV18	13	TRBJ2-7	CASSPLGGHEQYF	TGTGCCAGCTCACCGCTAGGAGGGCACGAGCAGTACTTC
TRBD1	-	TRBV18	16	TRBJ2-1	CASSFSPPTGVGEQFF	TGTGCCAGCTCATTTAGCCCCCCGACAGGGGTCGGAGAGCAGTTCTTC
-	-	TRBV5-1	14	TRBJ2-4	CASSLGTSRNIQYF	TGCGCCAGCAGCTTGGGCACCTCCAGAAACATTCAGTACTTC
-	-	TRBV7-9	13	TRBJ1-5	CASSLQGNQPQHF	TGTGCCAGCAGCCTACAGGGAAATCAGCCCCAGCATTTT
TRBD1	-	TRBV7-2	14	TRBJ1-5	CASSLPGQHQPQHF	TGTGCCAGCAGCTTACCGGGACAGCATCAGCCCCAGCATTTT
-	-	TRBV7-6	13	TRBJ2-7	CASSPDSASEQYF	TGTGCCAGCAGCCCAGACAGCGCCAGCGAGCAGTACTTC
-	few	TRBV7-2	13	TRBJ2-3	CASSLAGLDTQYF	TGTGCCAGCAGCTTAGCGGGACTAGATACGCAGTATTTT
TRBD1	once	TRBV7-8	15	TRBJ1-5	CASSLGTGGDQPQHF	TGTGCCAGCAGCCTGGGGACAGGGGGCGATCAGCCCCAGCATTTT
-	-	TRBV6-1	15	TRBJ1-5	CASSEYRNSNQPQHF	TGTGCCAGCAGTGAGTACAGGAATAGCAATCAGCCCCAGCATTTT
-	-	TRBV7-3	13	TRBJ1-3	CASGLSSGNTIYF	TGTGCCAGCGGGCTCTCCTCTGGAAACACCATATATTTT
TRBD2	-	TRBV7-6	12	TRBJ2-3	CASGRGWDTQYF	TGTGCCAGCGGGAGGGGCTGGGATACGCAGTATTTT
TRBD1	few	TRBV4-1	16	TRBJ1-1	CASSQSPDRGFPEAFF	TGCGCCAGCAGCCAGTCCCCGGACAGGGGGTTTCCTGAAGCTTTCTTT
-	-	TRBV27	14	TRBJ1-1	CASSLGLPNTEAFF	TGTGCCAGCAGTTTAGGACTGCCGAACACTGAAGCTTTCTTT
TRBD1	-	TRBV2	15	TRBJ1-5	CASRGQGRVNQPQHF	TGTGCCAGCAGGGGACAGGGGCGGGTCAATCAGCCCCAGCATTTT
-	-	TRBV11-1	13	TRBJ2-7	CASSPNSGYEQYF	TGTGCCAGCAGCCCAAATTCCGGCTACGAGCAGTACTTC
-	-	TRBV10-3	13	TRBJ1-1	CAIQGLSDTEAFF	TGTGCCATCCAGGGCCTAAGCGACACTGAAGCTTTCTTT
TRBD1	-	TRBV7-2	16	TRBJ1-1	CASSWTGGQMNTEAFF	TGTGCCAGCAGCTGGACAGGGGGCCAGATGAACACTGAAGCTTTCTTT